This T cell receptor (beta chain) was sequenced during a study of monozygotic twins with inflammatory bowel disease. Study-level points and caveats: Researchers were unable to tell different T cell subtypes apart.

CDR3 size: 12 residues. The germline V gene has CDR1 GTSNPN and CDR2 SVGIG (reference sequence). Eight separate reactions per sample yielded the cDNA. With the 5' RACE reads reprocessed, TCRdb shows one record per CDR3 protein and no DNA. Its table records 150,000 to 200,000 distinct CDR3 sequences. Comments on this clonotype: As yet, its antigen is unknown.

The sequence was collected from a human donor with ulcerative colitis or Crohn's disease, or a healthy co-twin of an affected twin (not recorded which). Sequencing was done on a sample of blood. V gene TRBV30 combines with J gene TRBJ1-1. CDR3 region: CAWNLGRSEAFF.